The 13 T cell receptor beta chains below come from one sample, sequenced in a study of vaccination effects on CD4 cells after COVID-19. Their antigens remain unidentified. CD4+ T cell isolation took place after 10 days of culture. Measured with immunoSEQ multiplex PCR; TCRdb has only the in-frame clones, and not every one. The profile shows fewer than 75,000 clones, more than 70% of them singletons. The specimen was CD4+ T cells from PBMCs cultured without peptide, collected before COVID-19 vaccination. Receptor source: a human donor who received a COVID-19 vaccine.

The chain employs TRBV7-8 and TRBJ2-3, with TRBD2 matching over 8 bases. The CDR3 has 16 amino acids. Germline V gene data show CDR1 as SGHVS and CDR2 as FQNEAQ. V shed 8 bases, J shed 3 bases, and the junction held 13 bases outside the gene matches. CDR3 residues: CASVMRGLVGTDTQYF. CDR3 bases: TGTGCCAGCGTAATGAGGGGACTAGTTGGGACAGATACGCAGTATTTT.

The chain carries TRBV18 and TRBJ2-1; D possibly uses TRBD1 or TRBD2 (6 bases each). With 3 bases removed from V and 2 bases from J, the gap between germline ends came to 14 bases. Germline V gene lookup returns CDR1 KGHSH and CDR2 LQKENI. The CDR3 contains 16 residues. CDR3 sequence: CASSPQRGATYNEQFF. The DNA of the CDR3 is TGTGCCAGCTCACCGCAAAGGGGGGCGACCTACAATGAGCAGTTCTTC.

J is TRBJ2-1 and V is TRBV6-6, with D maybe TRBD1 (5 bases). The germline CDR1 and CDR2 sequences are MNHNY and SVGAGI (reference sequence). The V gene lost 5 bases and the J gene lost 10 bases, with 15 bases spanning the gap. There are 13 residues in the CDR3. The DNA for the CDR3 is TGTGCCAGCAGTATGCGTGGGGCGCAGGAGCAGTTCTTC. This encodes CASSMRGAQEQFF.

J is TRBJ2-3 and V is TRBV29-1; 7 nucleotides line up with TRBD2. This CDR3 is built from 16 residues. The V and J ends lost 3 bases and 5 bases, in that order; junction bases with no gene match: 14. The germline V gene encodes CDR1 SQVTM and CDR2 ANQGSEA. The CDR3 region is CSVDGRRGFTVDTQYF. The CDR3 DNA follows: TGCAGCGTTGATGGGCGGCGGGGGTTTACCGTAGATACGCAGTATTTT.

The V gene is TRBV7-2, the J gene TRBJ2-5, with 7 bases aligning to TRBD2. CDR1 SGHTA and CDR2 FQGNSA come from the germline V gene. The CDR3 has 16 residues. Trimming cost V 4 bases and J 6 bases; bases outside gene matches: 14. CDR3 DNA: TGTGCCAGCAGCTGGACGACGGGACTAACCAAACAGACCCAGTACTTC. Translated: CASSWTTGLTKQTQYF.

V and J are TRBV5-1 and TRBJ2-1; 11 bases agree with TRBD2. The CDR3 length is 15 residues. V gave up 7 bases and J gave up 4 bases; unmatched junction bases: 7. The germline gives CDR1 SGHRS, CDR2 YFSETQ. CDR3 residues: CASGPGTSGYNEQFF. CDR3 nucleotide sequence: TGCGCCAGCGGCCCCGGGACTAGCGGTTACAATGAGCAGTTCTTC.

The chain couples TRBV5-6 to TRBJ1-3; no clear D gene. Between the trimmed V and J ends, which lost 3 bases and 0 bases, there was a span of 10 bases. The length of the CDR3 is 15 residues. Per germline, CDR1 SGHDT and CDR2 YYEEEE. The CDR3 protein is CASSSQAASGNTIYF. CDR3 nucleotides: TGTGCCAGCAGCTCCCAGGCCGCCTCTGGAAACACCATATATTTT.

This clone has more than one count but fewer than ten. The CDR3 protein is CASSTGQGPGYTF. In DNA, the CDR3 is TGCGCCAGCAGCACCGGACAGGGGCCTGGCTACACCTTC. The chain joins TRBV5-1 to TRBJ1-2; TRBD1 agrees at 9 bases. Germline CDR1 SGHRS, CDR2 YFSETQ. CDR3 length equals 13 residues. Unmatched junction bases numbered 5, after V lost 4 bases and J lost 7 bases.

This CDR3 reads CARSPGQGKSNSPLHF. The CDR3 DNA sequence: TGTGCCAGAAGCCCTGGACAGGGGAAGAGTAATTCACCCCTCCACTTT. The chain recombines TRBV5-3 with TRBJ1-6; 9 bases line up with TRBD1. TRBV5-3 is an ORF for which the function is uncertain. This CDR3 is built from 16 residues. V shed 4 bases, J shed 6 bases, and the junction held 8 bases outside the gene matches.

The rearrangement links TRBV19 to TRBJ1-4; D not certain. The CDR3 has 18 residues. Deletions cut 4 bases from V and 9 bases from J, with 27 bases between. The germline gives CDR1 LNHDA, CDR2 SQIVND (reference sequence). This chain's CDR3 is CASSNTWADWGKEKKLFF. The CDR3 DNA sequence: TGTGCCAGTAGTAACACCTGGGCGGATTGGGGTAAGGAGAAAAAACTGTTTTTT. Filled out from reference TRBV19 and TRBJ1-4, the complete variable domain reads DGGITQSPKYLFRKEGQNVTLSCEQNLNHDAMYWYRQDPGQGLRLIYYSQIVNDFQKGDIAEGYSVSREKKESFPLTVTSAQKNPTAFYLCASSNTWADWGKEKKLFFGSGTQLSVL.

This clone was observed once. This sequence joins TRBV6-5 and TRBJ2-7, with 7 bases lining up with TRBD1. CDR3 length equals 14 residues. J gave up 0 bases and V 7 bases, and 6 bases lay outside the gene matches. CDR1 is MNHEY, CDR2 SVGAGI, per germline. This CDR3 is CASIKGDSSYEQYV. In DNA form, the CDR3 reads TGTGCCAGCATTAAGGGGGACAGCTCCTACGAGCAGTACGTC.

V and J are TRBV7-3 and TRBJ2-3, with TRBD1 identical over 9 bases. Trimming took 5 bases from V and 0 from J; bases not matched to a gene: 9. Looked up from germline, CDR1 is SGHTA and CDR2 is FQGTGA. The CDR3 spans 17 residues. CDR3 in amino acids: CASSPQTGTGSTDTQYF. The CDR3 DNA is TGTGCCAGCAGCCCCCAAACCGGGACAGGGAGCACAGATACGCAGTATTTT.

This clone came up a few times. J is TRBJ1-6 and V is TRBV30; D unclear. CDR3 length: 14 residues. The V end lost 2 bases, the J end lost 1 base, and 6 bases lay between the germline ends. Germline V CDR1 and CDR2: GTSNPN, SVGIG (reference sequence). CDR3 sequence: CAWSTGSYNSPLHF. CDR3 bases: TGTGCCTGGAGTACGGGGTCCTATAATTCACCCCTCCACTTT.